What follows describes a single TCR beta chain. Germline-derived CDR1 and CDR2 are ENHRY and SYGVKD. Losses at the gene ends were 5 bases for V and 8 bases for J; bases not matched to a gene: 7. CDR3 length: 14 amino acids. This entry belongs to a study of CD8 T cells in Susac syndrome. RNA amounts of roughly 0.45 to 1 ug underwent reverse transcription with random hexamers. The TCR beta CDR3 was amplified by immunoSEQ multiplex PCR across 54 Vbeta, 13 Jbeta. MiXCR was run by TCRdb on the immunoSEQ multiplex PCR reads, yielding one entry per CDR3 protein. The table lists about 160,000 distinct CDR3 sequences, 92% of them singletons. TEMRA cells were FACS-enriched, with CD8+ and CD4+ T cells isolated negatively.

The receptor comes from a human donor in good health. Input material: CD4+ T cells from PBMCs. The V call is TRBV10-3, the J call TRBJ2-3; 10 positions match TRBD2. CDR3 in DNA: TGTGCCATCAGTCAGCGGGAGGGCGGTCGTACGCAGTATTTT. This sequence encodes CAISQREGGRTQYF.